This TCR beta chain was identified during a study of cytomegalovirus exposure and HLA in healthy donors. Overall study context: Earlier sequencing of 200 million or so T cells yielded 100 million to 140 million unique TCR beta sequences.

The V and J ends lost 1 base and 7 bases respectively, with 10 bases between them. CDR1 and CDR2 from the germline V gene are SNHLY and FYNNEI. This CDR3 contains 13 residues. This PCR relied on a set of 60 Vbeta primers and 13 Jbeta primers. The data were produced by immunoSEQ multiplex PCR, yet TCRdb's version contains in-frame clones alone and is incomplete. The data hold over 80,000 clones, with over 60% observed a single time. The sequence came from a female donor in good health and CMV-seronegative. The J gene is TRBJ1-1, the V gene TRBV2; tentative D call: TRBD1 (6 bases). The sample was PBMCs. The CDR3 DNA reads as TGTGCCAGCAGTGAAGACAGGGACCTTGAAGCTTTCTTT. This encodes CASSEDRDLEAFF. The variable domain in full, with the rest retrieved from reference TRBV2 and TRBJ1-1, is EPEVTQTPSHQVTQMGQEVILRCVPISNHLYFYWYRQILGQKVEFLVSFYNNEISEKSEIFDDQFSVERPDGSNFTLKIRSTKLEDSAMYFCASSEDRDLEAFFGQGTRLTVV.